Presented here are 25 T cell receptor beta chains from one specimen sequenced in a study of technical replicates of blood from a few donors. The protocol was immunoSEQ multiplex PCR, while the TCRdb copy is restricted to in-frame clones and leaves out a portion. The sample records thousands of clones, around 90% being singletons. Sequencing was performed on PBMCs. Receptors originate from a human donor in good health.

The chain recombines TRBV6-5 with TRBJ2-7; 9 positions agree with TRBD2. CDR1 and CDR2 (germline): MNHEY, SVGAGI. The junction had 6 bases not matched to a gene; V was cut back by 4 bases and J by 2 bases. The CDR3 loop spans 15 amino acids. CDR3 region: CASSSLAGVAYEQYF. In nucleotides, the CDR3 is TGTGCCAGCAGTTCCTTAGCGGGAGTAGCCTACGAGCAGTACTTC.

V gene TRBV19 combines with J gene TRBJ2-1, with D possibly matching TRBD2 (6 bases). The V end lost 3 bases, the J end lost 5 bases, and 11 bases lay between the germline ends. Germline values: CDR1 LNHDA, CDR2 SQIVND (reference sequence). This CDR3 has 14 amino acids. CDR3 bases: TGTGCCAGTAGTATGGCGGGAACCCACAATGAGCAGTTCTTC. It is translated as CASSMAGTHNEQFF.

The chain combines TRBV28 with TRBJ1-5; D gene uncertain. V was clipped by 11 bases and J by 7 bases, with 24 bases between them. Germline-derived CDR1 and CDR2 are MDHEN and SYDVKM. The CDR3 spans 15 residues. As DNA, the CDR3 is TGTGCCTCGTATCCCCCCGGGTCGGAATGGCAGCCCCAGCATTTT. This translates into CASYPPGSEWQPQHF.

The J gene is TRBJ2-7, the V gene TRBV30, with 11 bases matching TRBD2. The V gene's germline CDR1 is GTSNPN and CDR2 SVGIG (reference sequence). J was trimmed by 2 bases and V by 5 bases; bases with no gene match: 5. The length of the CDR3 is 14 residues. The CDR3 reads CAWETSGIPYEQYF. The CDR3 bases are TGTGCCTGGGAGACTAGCGGGATCCCCTACGAGCAGTACTTC.

This clone was found once. The rearrangement joins TRBV30 to TRBJ2-1; unclear D gene. Trimming left V 0 bases short and J 8 bases short, with 11 bases between. The CDR3 spans 13 residues. CDR1 and CDR2 (germline): GTSNPN, SVGIG (reference sequence). CDR3 loop: CAWSVMADYEQFF. CDR3 nucleotides: TGTGCCTGGAGTGTAATGGCTGACTATGAGCAGTTCTTC.

The V gene is TRBV29-1, the J gene TRBJ2-3; 8 bases are a match to TRBD2. The CDR3 is 14 residues long. Unmatched junction bases numbered 9, after V lost 5 bases and J lost 5 bases. Germline loops: CDR1 SQVTM, CDR2 ANQGSEA. The CDR3 protein is CSVLQREFLDTQYF. Here the CDR3 DNA reads TGCAGCGTTCTCCAGCGGGAGTTTTTAGATACGCAGTATTTT.

The V call is TRBV12-1, the J call TRBJ2-2; TRBD2 is the table's D call and was not checked against the DNA. TRBV12-1 represents a pseudogene. CDR3 length: 16 residues. CDR3 protein: CASSFVAATGTGELFF. The DNA of the CDR3 is TGTGCCAGCAGCTTTGTCGCAGCTACGGGCACCGGGGAGCTGTTTTTT.

The genes are TRBV30 and TRBJ2-3, with 7 bases aligning to TRBD1. The CDR3 has 12 residues. Per the germline V gene, CDR1 is GTSNPN and CDR2 is SVGIG (reference sequence). Trimming cost V 2 bases and J 4 bases; bases outside gene matches: 0. The CDR3 sequence: CAWSTGADTQYF. For the CDR3, the DNA is TGTGCCTGGAGTACAGGGGCAGATACGCAGTATTTT. The variable domain in full, with the rest retrieved from reference TRBV30 and TRBJ2-3, is SQTIHQWPATLVQPVGSPLSLECTVEGTSNPNLYWYRQAAGRGLQLLFYSVGIGQISSEVPQNLSASRPQDRQFILSSKKLLLSDSGFYLCAWSTGADTQYFGPGTRLTVL.

This rearrangement joins TRBV5-6 to TRBJ1-5; maybe TRBD1 (6 bases). V was cut by 0 bases and J by 6 bases, with 19 bases left in between. The CDR3 has 17 amino acids. The germline CDR1 and CDR2 sequences are SGHDT and YYEEEE. This CDR3 reads CASSLGGGARRLQPQHF. The CDR3 DNA follows: TGTGCCAGCAGCTTGGGCGGGGGGGCACGACGTCTTCAGCCCCAGCATTTT.

The V gene is TRBV19, the J gene TRBJ2-5; 8 bases map to TRBD2. The V gene end was trimmed by 4 bases and the J gene end by 1 base; junction bases not matched to a gene: 2. The CDR3 totals 14 residues. CDR1 is LNHDA, CDR2 SQIVND, per germline (reference sequence). CDR3 DNA sequence: TGTGCCAGTAGTACGACTAGCGTCCAAGAGACCCAGTACTTC. Residues: CASSTTSVQETQYF.

The gene calls are TRBV2 and TRBJ2-7; 9 nucleotides match TRBD1. Per the germline V gene, CDR1 is SNHLY and CDR2 is FYNNEI. The CDR3 contains 13 residues. Trimming at V came to 8 bases and at J to 3 bases, leaving 5 bases not matched to a gene. In DNA form, the CDR3 reads TGTGCCAGCGGGGACAGGGTGGTCTACGAGCAGTACTTC. Its translation: CASGDRVVYEQYF.

The V and J genes are TRBV5-4 and TRBJ2-2; a possible D gene is TRBD1 (5 bases). Per germline, CDR1 SGHNT and CDR2 YYREEE (reference sequence). Between the trimmed V and J ends, which lost 0 bases and 7 bases, there was a span of 13 bases. This CDR3 contains 15 residues. CDR3 sequence: CASSLEIAGIGELFF. The CDR3 DNA reads TGTGCCAGCAGCTTGGAGATTGCAGGGATCGGGGAGCTGTTTTTT.

The chain links TRBV30 to TRBJ2-5; TRBD2 is a possible D gene (6 bases). The CDR3 spans 14 residues. V lost 3 bases, J lost 4 bases, and 15 bases lay in between. Germline assignment: CDR1 GTSNPN and CDR2 SVGIG (reference sequence). The CDR3 nucleotides read TGTGCCTGGAGGAGTGGCGGGACTGGAGAGACCCAGTACTTC. Translation gives CAWRSGGTGETQYF.

The CDR3 DNA reads as TGTGCCAGCAGTGAGCAGGGGGCGCTAGGCTACACCTTC. Its translation is CASSEQGALGYTF. The chain is built from TRBV2 and TRBJ1-2, with 8 nucleotides matching TRBD1. From germline, CDR1 is SNHLY and CDR2 FYNNEI. The junction had 5 bases not matched to a gene; V was cut back by 3 bases and J by 8 bases. The CDR3 totals 13 residues.

The V call is TRBV11-3, the J call TRBJ2-1, with TRBD2 identical over 13 bases. CDR1 is SGHNT and CDR2 is YENEEA in the germline V gene. The CDR3 extends over 15 amino acids. The V segment lost 5 bases and the J segment 6 bases; nucleotides outside the gene matches: 4. CDR3 DNA sequence: TGTGCCAGCAGCCGTGGGACTAGCGGGGCCAATGAGCAGTTCTTC. As protein: CASSRGTSGANEQFF.

This sequence joins TRBV6-1 and TRBJ1-5; D unresolved. V was pared by 7 bases and J by 9 bases, with 7 bases between. CDR1 is MNHNS and CDR2 is SASEGT in the germline V gene. The CDR3 consists of 10 residues. The CDR3 region is CASNRRPQHF. Here the CDR3 DNA reads TGTGCCAGCAACAGAAGGCCCCAGCATTTT.

This clone is a singleton in its sample. The chain carries TRBV9 and TRBJ1-1; D is unclear. Germline V gene lookup returns CDR1 SGDLS and CDR2 YYNGEE. Trimming took 1 base from V and 0 from J, leaving 10 bases between them. The CDR3 is 15 amino acids. Here the CDR3 DNA reads TGTGCCAGCAGCGTAAGGAGGAGCCTGAACACTGAAGCTTTCTTT. It specifies CASSVRRSLNTEAFF. The whole variable domain, filled in from reference TRBV9 and TRBJ1-1, reads DSGVTQTPKHLITATGQRVTLRCSPRSGDLSVYWYQQSLDQGLQFLIQYYNGEERAKGNILERFSAQQFPDLHSELNLSSLELGDSALYFCASSVRRSLNTEAFFGQGTRLTVV.

V and J are TRBV10-3 and TRBJ1-2; D remains unclear. This CDR3 has 15 amino acids. Germline V lookup: CDR1 ENHRY, CDR2 SYGVKD. Between the trimmed V and J ends, which lost 0 bases and 0 bases, there was a span of 8 bases. DNA for the CDR3: TGTGCCATCAGTGAGTCGAATCCGGCTAACTATGGCTACACCTTC. The encoded protein is CAISESNPANYGYTF.

The chain is built from TRBV27 and TRBJ1-1; D gene ambiguous. With 4 bases removed from V and 0 bases from J, the gap between germline ends came to 9 bases. Germline V CDR1 and CDR2: MNHEY, SMNVEV (reference sequence). The length of the CDR3 is 14 residues. The CDR3 bases are TGTGCCAGCAGTTCGGCAGGAATGAACACTGAAGCTTTCTTT. Translated, it gives CASSSAGMNTEAFF.

The sample holds one count of this clone. The gene calls are TRBV30 and TRBJ2-1; 11 bases agree with TRBD2. Germline V lookup: CDR1 GTSNPN, CDR2 SVGIG (reference sequence). The CDR3 sequence is 15 residues long. With V trimmed by 1 base and J by 3 bases, 2 bases remained unmatched. The CDR3: CAWSATSGNYNEQFF. The DNA for the CDR3 is TGTGCCTGGAGTGCGACTAGCGGGAACTACAATGAGCAGTTCTTC.

This chain's CDR3 is CASSHPTGDPYGYTF. The CDR3 nucleotides are TGTGCCAGCAGCCATCCCACAGGAGACCCCTATGGCTACACCTTC. The gene calls are TRBV4-2 and TRBJ1-2; D possibly corresponds to TRBD1 (5 bases). The CDR3 is 15 residues long. Germline CDR1 and CDR2: LGHNA and YNFKEQ. V shed 3 bases and J shed 4 bases, with 15 bases lying between them.

The chain couples TRBV7-2 to TRBJ2-1; D is possibly TRBD2 (6 bases). This CDR3 has 15 amino acids. V lost 5 bases to trimming and J lost 0 bases, with 11 bases between them. In germline, CDR1 is SGHTA, CDR2 FQGNSA. Written as DNA, the CDR3 is TGTGCCAGCAGCGGCGGGATCAGCTCCTACAATGAGCAGTTCTTC. It yields the protein CASSGGISSYNEQFF. Looking up the rest from reference TRBV7-2 and TRBJ2-1 gives the full variable domain: GAGVSQSPSNKVTEKGKDVELRCDPISGHTALYWYRQSLGQGLEFLIYFQGNSAPDKSGLPSDRFSAERTGGSVSTLTIQRTQQEDSAVYLCASSGGISSYNEQFFGPGTRLTVL.

The chain has TRBV29-1 and TRBJ2-2; the match to TRBD2 covers 8 bases. The germline CDR1 and CDR2 sequences are SQVTM and ANQGSEA. This CDR3 is 15 amino acids long. V trimming: 4 bases; J trimming: 4 bases; junction bases outside the gene matches: 8. The CDR3 loop is CSVVSGGVGTGELFF. Here the CDR3 DNA reads TGCAGCGTTGTATCGGGAGGGGTTGGCACCGGGGAGCTGTTTTTT.

V usage is TRBV27 and J usage is TRBJ2-5, with D possibly TRBD1 on 5 matching bases. Trimming shortened V by 5 bases and J by 4 bases, and 14 bases separated the two germline ends. Germline CDR1 MNHEY, CDR2 SMNVEV (reference sequence). The CDR3 sequence is 14 residues long. This CDR3 is CASSPDLRVETQYF. CDR3 coding DNA: TGTGCCAGCAGTCCGGACCTCAGGGTAGAGACCCAGTACTTC.

This clone was detected a few times. The genes are TRBV29-1 and TRBJ1-3, with D perhaps TRBD1 (6 bases). CDR3 length: 13 amino acids. CDR1 SQVTM and CDR2 ANQGSEA come from the germline V gene. Trimming stripped 6 bases from V and 1 base from J, with 10 bases between. CDR3 loop: CSVWTDSGNTIYF. The CDR3 region has the DNA TGCAGCGTGTGGACAGATTCTGGAAACACCATATATTTT.